This passage covers 5 T cell receptor beta chains from one sample sequenced in a study of human T cells and chemical hapten exposure. Unfractionated whole blood yielded the extracted total RNA. Each CDR3 protein is one row after TCRdb ran MiXCR on the 5' RACE reads. The sample carries more than 60,000 distinct CDR3 sequences, more than 15% recorded once. These receptors all come from a female donor in good health.

In this sample, this clonotype turned up a few times. The rearrangement uses TRBV20-1 and TRBJ2-2, with a weak D call TRBD1 (6 bases). The CDR3 runs 14 residues. With 1 base removed from V and 2 bases from J, the gap between germline ends came to 8 bases. CDR1 and CDR2 (germline): DFQATT, SNEGSKA (reference sequence). The CDR3 nucleotides are TGCAGTGCTAGAGGGGGACAAAACACCGGGGAGCTGTTTTTT. This translates into CSARGGQNTGELFF.

This clonotype was seen only a few times. The chain is built from TRBV7-2 and TRBJ1-1, with a possible D match to TRBD1 (6 bases). Germline CDR1 and CDR2: SGHTA and FQGNSA. Trimming pared 7 bases from V and 5 bases from J, leaving 17 bases between. The CDR3 length is 14 residues. The CDR3 DNA is TGTGCCAGCACCCTGACAGGCTCGAGGACTGAAGCTTTCTTT. Translation: CASTLTGSRTEAFF.

This clonotype was seen more than once but under ten times. The chain recombines TRBV29-1 with TRBJ2-7; TRBD2 is a possible D gene (6 bases). Trimming cost V 4 bases and J 3 bases, with 10 bases left between them. This CDR3 comprises 12 residues. The germline V gene has CDR1 SQVTM and CDR2 ANQGSEA. The CDR3 DNA follows: TGCAGCGTTGTACCTAGCGACTACGAGCAGTACTTC. Protein product: CSVVPSDYEQYF.

This chain connects TRBV2 to TRBJ2-3; no clear D. CDR1 and CDR2 from the germline V gene are SNHLY and FYNNEI. Between the trimmed V and J ends, which lost 6 bases and 1 base, there was a span of 14 bases. The CDR3 has 15 residues. The CDR3 loop is CASRRTTRGTDTQYF. For the CDR3, the DNA is TGTGCCAGCAGACGGACGACCCGGGGCACAGATACGCAGTATTTT.

The chain uses TRBV6-5 and TRBJ1-6, with D perhaps TRBD1 (6 bases). This CDR3 has 16 residues. V gave up 5 bases and J gave up 5 bases, with 16 bases separating them. Germline V CDR1 and CDR2: MNHEY, SVGAGI. The CDR3 here is CASSRKYRVHNSPLHF. The CDR3 DNA sequence: TGTGCCAGCAGTCGAAAGTACAGGGTTCATAATTCACCCCTCCACTTT.